A single sample gave rise to the 25 T cell receptor beta chains below, sequenced in a study of regulatory T cells in long-lasting Graves disease. Through Arm-PCR of CDR3 regions and iRepertoire HTBI primers, TCR beta libraries were built. MiXCR, applied by TCRdb to the multiplex PCR reads, yields one record per CDR3 protein. The sample contains around 460,000 distinct CDR3 sequences, 14% of which appear only once. This sample's time point: newly diagnosed GD, antithyroid drugs for less than 3 months. Isolated PBMC RNA provided the starting material for the TCR library. The same specimen was also included in a second study, on T cells in Graves' hyperthyroidism and ophthalmopathy.

Source: peripheral blood mononuclear cells (PBMCs), taken at new diagnosis, from a patient treated with antithyroid drugs. Receptors were obtained from a woman in her fifties or sixties with Graves disease.

The rearrangement uses TRBV9 and TRBJ2-1; tentative D call: TRBD1 (5 bases). Per the germline V gene, CDR1 is SGDLS and CDR2 is YYNGEE. Trimming shortened V by 3 bases and J by 0 bases, and 10 bases separated the two germline ends. This CDR3 has 15 residues. CDR3 residues: CASSEGNPSYNEQFF. The CDR3 DNA follows: TGTGCCAGCAGCGAGGGGAACCCCTCCTACAATGAGCAGTTCTTC.

This clonotype was observed at least ten times. This chain joins TRBV12-3 or TRBV12-4 and TRBJ2-2; D ambiguous. This CDR3 spans 13 amino acids. V shed 0 bases and J shed 7 bases, with 6 bases lying between them. This chain's CDR3 is CASSLATIGELFF. The CDR3 region has the DNA TGTGCCAGCAGTTTAGCTACCATCGGGGAGCTGTTTTTT.

A remark on this clonotype: A clone one base away is much larger, so this may be a read error. V is TRBV5-1 and J is TRBJ2-7; TRBD2 agrees at 12 bases. The trim removed 4 bases at V and 7 bases at J, leaving 12 bases unmatched. This CDR3 region has 16 residues. Germline assignment: CDR1 SGHRS and CDR2 YFSETQ. CDR3 in amino acids: CASSLSTSGRINEQYF. CDR3 coding DNA: TGCGCCAGCAGCCTTAGCACTAGCGGGAGGATTAATGAGCAGTACTTC.

This clonotype was observed many times. This rearrangement joins TRBV5-1 to TRBJ2-3; the D gene is possibly TRBD1 (6 bases). V was shortened by 4 bases and J by 0 bases, with 12 bases between the two germline ends. The CDR3 has 15 amino acids. Germline lookup yields CDR1 SGHRS and CDR2 YFSETQ. CDR3 sequence: CASSKGDTSTDTQYF. CDR3 DNA: TGCGCCAGCAGCAAAGGGGACACTAGCACAGATACGCAGTATTTT.

This clonotype has only a few counts. The CDR3 reads CASSSTGGYQPQHF. CDR3 sequence (DNA): TGTGCCAGTAGTTCGACAGGGGGCTATCAGCCCCAGCATTTT. The chain employs TRBV19 and TRBJ1-5; 10 positions agree with TRBD1. CDR1 and CDR2 from the germline V gene are LNHDA and SQIVND (reference sequence). The CDR3 covers 14 residues. V lost 5 bases and J lost 5; bases outside the gene matches: 3.

In its sample, this clonotype was seen many times. The rearrangement joins TRBV28 to TRBJ2-7, with TRBD2 matching 15 bases. V trimming: 6 bases; J trimming: 5 bases; junction bases outside the gene matches: 20. The CDR3 spans 20 residues. Germline CDR1 and CDR2: MDHEN and SYDVKM. The chain's CDR3 is CASSPMGGTSGRPRWDEQYF. In DNA form, the CDR3 reads TGTGCCAGCAGCCCGATGGGTGGGACTAGCGGGAGGCCCCGTTGGGACGAGCAGTACTTC.

This clonotype was seen repeatedly, ten times or more. The chain employs TRBV9 and TRBJ2-5; TRBD2 aligns across 9 bases. CDR1 and CDR2 (germline): SGDLS, YYNGEE. J was trimmed by 5 bases and V by 0 bases; bases with no gene match: 8. CDR3 length: 16 amino acids. CDR3: CASSVGAGGPQETQYF. CDR3 in DNA: TGTGCCAGCAGCGTAGGGGCGGGAGGGCCCCAGGAGACCCAGTACTTC.

This chain uses TRBV9 with TRBJ2-1, with 8 bases lining up with TRBD2. The CDR3 is 15 residues long. V trimming: 6 bases; J trimming: 3 bases; junction bases outside the gene matches: 8. CDR1 and CDR2 from the germline V gene are SGDLS and YYNGEE. DNA for the CDR3: TGTGCCAGCACCTCAACCGGGACTAGCTACAATGAGCAGTTCTTC. Residues: CASTSTGTSYNEQFF.

On this clonotype itself: Given a much more abundant clone one base away, this may be a read error. The V call is TRBV19, the J call TRBJ2-3; weak D call: TRBD2 (5 bases). There are 14 residues in the CDR3. Germline V gene lookup returns CDR1 LNHDA and CDR2 SQIVND (reference sequence). V lost 8 bases and J 3 bases, leaving 15 bases between the germline ends. The CDR3 DNA reads as TGTGCCAGTCGAAGGCTCGGAGGTACAGATACGCAGTATTTT. Translation: CASRRLGGTDTQYF.

CDR3 protein: CASSAREETQYF. CDR3 nucleotide sequence: TGCGCCAGCAGCGCGAGGGAAGAGACCCAGTACTTC. The genes are TRBV5-1 and TRBJ2-5; D is possibly TRBD2 (5 bases). From germline, CDR1 is SGHRS and CDR2 YFSETQ. The CDR3 is made up of 12 amino acids. Trimming cost V 4 bases and J 3 bases, with 7 bases left between them.

About this clonotype: This may be a read error: a much more frequent sequence differs by one nucleotide. The chain carries TRBV19 and TRBJ2-5; the D gene is possibly TRBD2 (7 bases). The CDR3 spans 17 residues. Germline assignment: CDR1 LNHDA and CDR2 SQIVND (reference sequence). The CDR3 DNA reads TGTGCCAGTGGTATAGCCCTTCTGAGCCTCGGGGGGCCGACCCAGTACTTC. This gives the protein CASGIALLSLGGPTQYF.

This clonotype was counted at least ten times. V and J are TRBV7-8 and TRBJ1-4; 10 bases agree with TRBD1. The V and J ends lost 5 bases and 8 bases, in that order; junction bases with no gene match: 8. Germline lookup yields CDR1 SGHVS and CDR2 FQNEAQ. This CDR3 spans 15 amino acids. The CDR3 spells CASSPRDRGGEKLFF. The CDR3 DNA sequence: TGTGCCAGCAGCCCCCGGGACAGGGGTGGGGAAAAACTGTTTTTT.

This clonotype was seen many times. V and J are TRBV2 and TRBJ1-5, with TRBD1 as a possible D gene (5 bases). V was pared by 7 bases and J by 2 bases, with 15 bases between. The CDR3 covers 15 residues. Per germline, CDR1 SNHLY and CDR2 FYNNEI. The CDR3 bases are TGTGCCAGCACCGGACGCACAGGCGGCAATCAGCCCCAGCATTTT. Its protein product is CASTGRTGGNQPQHF.

The chain links TRBV30 to TRBJ1-5; 8 bases map to TRBD1. This CDR3 has 14 amino acids. Germline-derived CDR1 and CDR2 are GTSNPN and SVGIG (reference sequence). Trimming removed 1 base from V and 4 bases from J; junction bases left unmatched: 3. CDR3 protein: CAWSDRQGNQPQHF. In DNA form, the CDR3 reads TGTGCCTGGAGTGACAGACAGGGGAATCAGCCCCAGCATTTT. The variable domain in full, completed from reference TRBV30 and TRBJ1-5, reads SQTIHQWPATLVQPVGSPLSLECTVEGTSNPNLYWYRQAAGRGLQLLFYSVGIGQISSEVPQNLSASRPQDRQFILSSKKLLLSDSGFYLCAWSDRQGNQPQHFGDGTRLSIL.

There are many counts of this clonotype. This chain joins TRBV20-1 and TRBJ2-7; D gene ambiguous. Between the trimmed V and J ends, which lost 0 bases and 5 bases, there was a span of 17 bases. The CDR3 length is 15 residues. CDR1 and CDR2 (germline): DFQATT, SNEGSKA (reference sequence). In DNA, the CDR3 is TGCAGTGCTAGAGATTTGGCGGAAACTGGGGACGAGCAGTACTTC. Translated, it gives CSARDLAETGDEQYF.

In its sample, this clonotype was seen many times. The chain couples TRBV5-1 to TRBJ1-1; unclear D gene. Germline CDR1 reads SGHRS; CDR2 reads YFSETQ. The CDR3 totals 17 residues. Trimming took off 0 bases at V and 1 base at J, with 16 bases between the two ends. CDR3 nucleotide sequence: TGCGCCAGCAGCTTGGTACTACGAGGGCGGACGAACACTGAAGCTTTCTTT. The encoded protein is CASSLVLRGRTNTEAFF. Filled out from reference TRBV5-1 and TRBJ1-1, the complete variable domain reads KAGVTQTPRYLIKTRGQQVTLSCSPISGHRSVSWYQQTPGQGLQFLFEYFSETQRNKGNFPGRFSGRQFSNSRSEMNVSTLELGDSALYLCASSLVLRGRTNTEAFFGQGTRLTVV.

The table lists this clonotype with a few counts. This chain joins TRBV4-2 and TRBJ2-3; 9 bases are a match to TRBD1. Germline CDR1 LGHNA, CDR2 YNFKEQ. The CDR3 loop spans 17 amino acids. J lost 3 bases, V lost 0 bases, and 7 bases had no gene match. CDR3 coding DNA: TGTGCCAGCAGCCAAGAGATAACAGGGGGCTTGACAGATACGCAGTATTTT. Translating it yields CASSQEITGGLTDTQYF.

The chain recombines TRBV30 with TRBJ2-7; TRBD1 aligns across 10 bases. CDR1 is GTSNPN and CDR2 is SVGIG in the germline V gene (reference sequence). V gave up 6 bases and J gave up 2 bases; unmatched junction bases: 7. There are 14 residues in the CDR3. CDR3 loop: CACIRDRGTYEQYF. Written as DNA, the CDR3 is TGTGCCTGCATCCGGGACAGGGGTACCTACGAGCAGTACTTC.

This clonotype was detected ten times or more. The chain combines TRBV2 with TRBJ2-1, with TRBD2 as a possible D gene (5 bases). TRBJ2-5 matches the DNA end more closely, so the J call is doubtful. The CDR3 consists of 14 residues. Germline CDR1 reads SNHLY; CDR2 reads FYNNEI. The CDR3 protein is CASSGRFGGETQYF. CDR3 DNA: TGTGCCAGCAGTGGTCGGTTCGGCGGGGAGACCCAGTACTTC.

In its sample, this clonotype was seen many times. The V gene is TRBV11-2, the J gene TRBJ1-3; TRBD1 is a possible D gene (5 bases). Between the trimmed V and J ends, which lost 3 bases and 7 bases, there was a span of 10 bases. The CDR3 is made up of 13 amino acids. CDR1 and CDR2 from the germline V gene are SGHAT and FQNNGV. CDR3 region: CASSFGGANTIYF. The DNA for the CDR3 is TGTGCCAGCAGCTTTGGGGGAGCGAACACCATATATTTT.

This clonotype has ten or more counts. The J gene is TRBJ1-2, the V gene TRBV27; TRBD1 matches 10 bases. The CDR3 has 17 residues. The germline gives CDR1 MNHEY, CDR2 SMNVEV (reference sequence). The junction had 12 bases not matched to a gene; V was cut back by 2 bases and J by 6 bases. The CDR3 spells CASSLAPSAGTGDGYTF. The CDR3 DNA reads TGTGCCAGCAGTTTAGCCCCCTCCGCAGGGACAGGGGATGGCTACACCTTC.

Note on this clonotype: Relative to the germline gene, one junction end is altered; a read error may explain this. The chain joins TRBV5-1 to TRBJ2-2, with a weak D call TRBD2 (5 bases). Germline-derived CDR1 and CDR2 are SGHRS and YFSETQ. The CDR3 has 14 residues. The CDR3 sequence is CASSPGTNTGELFF. The DNA of the CDR3 is TGTGCCAGCAGCCCCGGGACGAACACCGGGGAGCTGTTTTTT. Based on the CDR3 plus reference TRBV5-1 and TRBJ2-2, the full variable domain is KAGVTQTPRYLIKTRGQQVTLSCSPISGHRSVSWYQQTPGQGLQFLFEYFSETQRNKGNFPGRFSGRQFSNSRSEMNVSTLELGDSALYLCASSPGTNTGELFFGEGSRLTVL.

This clonotype turned up a few times. V and J are TRBV5-1 and TRBJ2-2; 7 bases are shared with TRBD1. The CDR3 is made up of 16 amino acids. V was pared by 8 bases and J by 2 bases, with 12 bases of the junction left unmatched. CDR1 is SGHRS and CDR2 is YFSETQ in the germline V gene. As DNA, the CDR3 is TGCGCCAGTCGGCATTCCGGGACAGAAAACACCGGGGAGCTGTTTTTT. It codes for CASRHSGTENTGELFF. Complete variable domain (other parts from reference TRBV5-1 and TRBJ2-2): KAGVTQTPRYLIKTRGQQVTLSCSPISGHRSVSWYQQTPGQGLQFLFEYFSETQRNKGNFPGRFSGRQFSNSRSEMNVSTLELGDSALYLCASRHSGTENTGELFFGEGSRLTVL.

This clonotype was seen at least ten times. The genes are TRBV3-1 and TRBJ2-1, with D possibly being TRBD1 (5 bases). V was trimmed by 0 bases and J by 0 bases, leaving 18 bases between them. Germline CDR1 and CDR2: LGHDT and YNNKEL (reference sequence). There are 19 residues in the CDR3. CDR3 loop: CASSQDGVGALDSYNEQFF. CDR3 sequence (DNA): TGTGCCAGCAGCCAAGATGGGGTTGGGGCGTTAGACTCCTACAATGAGCAGTTCTTC.

This clonotype was picked up many times. The chain uses TRBV6-1 and TRBJ2-7; TRBD2 aligns across 7 bases. Trimming removed 1 base from V and 3 bases from J; junction bases left unmatched: 6. From germline, CDR1 is MNHNS and CDR2 SASEGT. The CDR3 loop spans 15 amino acids. CDR3 DNA sequence: TGTGCCAGCAGTGAAGAACCCAGCGGGATCTACGAGCAGTACTTC. It yields the protein CASSEEPSGIYEQYF.